Below, 13 T cell receptor beta chains from the same sample are listed, as sequenced in a study of blood T cell repertoires in COVID-19 (dated by TCRdb to the early 2020s). The method was the immunoSEQ multiplex PCR assay. Here the immuneACCESS table is served through TCRdb, limited to in-frame sequences with V and J called. Missing clones are a known gap in these copies; in checked studies unresolved V genes cover under half, and the rest lacks a known reason. The sample table shows fewer than 350,000 clones, and roughly 86% are seen once. The top ten clones comprise around 2.1% of the sample. The specimen was peripheral blood. Source of these receptors: a woman aged 25-40 years who had recovered from COVID-19.

The rearrangement joins TRBV30 to TRBJ2-2; the match to TRBD1 covers 9 bases. The ends lost 4 bases at V and 4 bases at J; junction bases unmatched: 7. Germline lookup yields CDR1 GTSNPN and CDR2 SVGIG (reference sequence). The CDR3 contains 15 residues. The DNA of the CDR3 is TGTGCCTGGAAAAGGGACAGGGCCCCCACCGGGGAGCTGTTTTTT. Amino acids: CAWKRDRAPTGELFF.

This clone was recorded once. The genes are TRBV4-1 and TRBJ2-7, with 12 nucleotides matching TRBD2. Losses at the gene ends were 2 bases for V and 4 bases for J; bases not matched to a gene: 6. The CDR3 runs to 16 residues. Germline-derived CDR1 and CDR2 are MGHRA and YSYEKL. The CDR3 reads CASSQTSTSGRYEQYF. The CDR3 DNA follows: TGCGCCAGCAGCCAAACCTCGACTAGCGGGAGATACGAGCAGTACTTC.

The V and J genes are TRBV5-6 and TRBJ2-7; D is possibly TRBD2 (5 bases). Germline CDR1 is SGHDT and CDR2 is YYEEEE. The CDR3 consists of 14 residues. V shed 0 bases and J shed 6 bases, with 13 bases lying between them. CDR3 in DNA: TGTGCCAGCAGCTTGGACCAGCGGATCAGCGAGCAGTACTTC. Protein sequence: CASSLDQRISEQYF.

The chain is built from TRBV12-3 or TRBV12-4 and TRBJ1-2, with D tentatively TRBD1 (6 bases). V was pared by 6 bases and J by 4 bases, with 9 bases between. The CDR3 runs 12 residues. CDR3 in amino acids: CASSRGAYGYTF. CDR3 DNA: TGTGCCAGCAGCCGGGGGGCCTATGGCTACACCTTC.

The chain links TRBV7-9 to TRBJ1-2, with a weak D call TRBD1 (5 bases). Trimming left V 5 bases short and J 3 bases short, with 13 bases between. Germline V gives CDR1 SEHNR, CDR2 FQNEAQ (reference sequence). The CDR3 runs 14 residues. The CDR3 here is CASSPGDSHYGYTF. The CDR3 nucleotides read TGTGCCAGCAGCCCAGGAGACAGCCACTATGGCTACACCTTC.

The V call is TRBV4-3, the J call TRBJ1-4, with 10 bases matching TRBD1. Germline V gene sequence: CDR1 LGHNA, CDR2 YSLEER. This CDR3 is 15 amino acids long. V trimming: 1 base; J trimming: 8 bases; junction bases outside the gene matches: 4. The CDR3 DNA reads TGCGCCAGCAGCCAAGTCGGGACAGGGGAAGAAAAACTGTTTTTT. It specifies CASSQVGTGEEKLFF.

In its sample, this clone was seen once. The chain has TRBV5-1 and TRBJ1-3; perhaps TRBD1 as D (5 bases). The length of the CDR3 is 14 residues. Germline-derived CDR1 and CDR2 are SGHRS and YFSETQ. The ends were cut back, 0 bases at V and 1 base at J, with 5 bases in the middle. Written as DNA, the CDR3 is TGCGCCAGCAGCTTGGAGGGGTCTGGAAACACCATATATTTT. This codes for CASSLEGSGNTIYF.

V gene TRBV6-5 combines with J gene TRBJ2-7; unclear D gene. The CDR3 is made up of 13 amino acids. Trimming shortened V by 5 bases and J by 3 bases, and 11 bases separated the two germline ends. CDR1 MNHEY and CDR2 SVGAGI come from the germline V gene. The CDR3 region is CASSPSPYYEQYF. CDR3 in DNA: TGTGCCAGCAGTCCCTCACCCTACTACGAGCAGTACTTC.

The chain is built from TRBV25-1 and TRBJ2-1, with a weak D call TRBD2 (5 bases). CDR3 size: 15 residues. The V gene's germline CDR1 is MGHDK and CDR2 SYGVNS. V shed 3 bases and J shed 2 bases, with 11 bases lying between them. This chain's CDR3 is CASSDLGGPYNEQFF. CDR3 nucleotides: TGTGCCAGCAGTGATCTCGGAGGACCCTACAATGAGCAGTTCTTC.

The chain carries TRBV9 and TRBJ2-1; D perhaps matches TRBD2 (5 bases). V was clipped by 2 bases and J by 5 bases, with 8 bases between them. Germline CDR1 reads SGDLS; CDR2 reads YYNGEE. The CDR3 totals 13 residues. The CDR3 protein is CASSVGVHNEQFF. DNA for the CDR3: TGTGCCAGCAGCGTCGGGGTCCACAATGAGCAGTTCTTC.

This clone was seen only once. Relative to the germline gene, one junction end is altered; a read error may explain this. Written as DNA, the CDR3 is TGCAGTGCCGGTCGGACAGGCGGACTATTT. As protein: CSAGRTGGLF. V gene TRBV20-1 combines with J gene TRBJ1-1; the match to TRBD1 covers 7 bases. The CDR3 is 10 amino acids. Per germline, CDR1 DFQATT and CDR2 SNEGSKA (reference sequence).

CDR3 nucleotide sequence: TGTGCCAGCAGCACAACGGGACAGGGGAGGGGTGAAAAACTGTTTTTT. This sequence encodes CASSTTGQGRGEKLFF. J is TRBJ1-4 and V is TRBV7-9; 10 bases align to TRBD1. Germline V gives CDR1 SEHNR, CDR2 FQNEAQ (reference sequence). V dropped 5 bases and J dropped 7; count of bases not matched to a gene: 10. The CDR3 contains 16 residues.

CDR3 nucleotide sequence: TGCGCCAGCAGCACCCTCCCCGGGGGGAACACTGAAGCTTTCTTT. Encoded protein: CASSTLPGGNTEAFF. The rearrangement links TRBV4-1 to TRBJ1-1; the D gene is possibly TRBD1 (5 bases). Per germline, CDR1 MGHRA and CDR2 YSYEKL. There are 15 residues in the CDR3. V lost 5 bases and J 1 base, leaving 14 bases between the germline ends.